These 13 T cell receptor beta chains share one sample of origin, sequenced in a study of cytomegalovirus exposure and HLA in healthy donors. Amplification used 60 Vbeta primers and 13 Jbeta primers. TCRdb's copy holds only in-frame clones and misses some; the assay was immunoSEQ multiplex PCR. The repertoire includes roughly 100,000 clones, just under 70% of them detected once, and about 15% sits in the top ten. Sequenced sample: PBMCs. These receptors all come from a woman in her 50s in good health and CMV-seropositive.

V and J are TRBV4-3 and TRBJ2-7; TRBD2 matches 10 bases. The germline V gene encodes CDR1 LGHNA and CDR2 YSLEER. The trim removed 0 bases at V and 3 bases at J, leaving 5 bases unmatched. This CDR3 is 16 amino acids long. In nucleotides, the CDR3 is TGCGCCAGCAGCCAAGATCTAGCGGGAGACCTCTACGAGCAGTACTTC. This encodes CASSQDLAGDLYEQYF.

The V call is TRBV18, the J call TRBJ1-1; possible D gene TRBD1, 6 bases. Germline values: CDR1 KGHSH, CDR2 LQKENI. V lost 5 bases, J lost 0 bases, and 7 bases lay in between. This CDR3 is 13 amino acids long. The chain's CDR3 is CASSGQLNTEAFF. CDR3 coding DNA: TGTGCCAGCTCAGGACAGCTGAACACTGAAGCTTTCTTT.

The V and J genes are TRBV7-3 and TRBJ2-1, with 14 bases identical to TRBD2. This CDR3 has 17 residues. Germline CDR1 is SGHTA and CDR2 is FQGTGA. The trim removed 4 bases at V and 8 bases at J, leaving 10 bases unmatched. The CDR3: CASSSGLAGGRYHEQFF. The CDR3 coding sequence is TGTGCCAGCAGCTCAGGACTAGCGGGAGGCCGTTACCATGAGCAGTTCTTC.

The gene calls are TRBV5-6 and TRBJ1-6, with 7 bases matching TRBD1. The V gene's germline CDR1 is SGHDT and CDR2 YYEEEE. The CDR3 contains 16 residues. The ends lost 3 bases at V and 7 bases at J; junction bases unmatched: 10. The CDR3 sequence is CASSYNGQALNSPLHF. DNA for the CDR3: TGTGCCAGCAGCTACAACGGACAGGCCCTAAATTCACCCCTCCACTTT.

The V call is TRBV7-2, the J call TRBJ2-7, with 9 bases that match TRBD2. Germline CDR1 and CDR2: SGHTA and FQGNSA. The CDR3 runs to 14 residues. The junction had 1 base not matched to a gene; V was cut back by 2 bases and J by 2 bases. This CDR3 is CASSLLAGTYEQYF. The CDR3 nucleotides are TGTGCCAGCAGCTTACTAGCGGGGACCTACGAGCAGTACTTC.

The chain uses TRBV27 and TRBJ2-2; 7 bases are a match to TRBD2. The V gene end was trimmed by 6 bases and the J gene end by 1 base; junction bases not matched to a gene: 8. Germline values: CDR1 MNHEY, CDR2 SMNVEV (reference sequence). This CDR3 region has 16 residues. The CDR3 nucleotides read TGTGCCAGCAGATGGACTAGTTTGGGGAACACCGGGGAGCTGTTTTTT. Translation gives CASRWTSLGNTGELFF.

The sample holds one count of this clone. V and J are TRBV5-5 and TRBJ1-5, with D perhaps matching TRBD1 (6 bases). V lost 3 bases, J lost 7 bases, and 8 bases lay in between. Germline assignment: CDR1 SGHKS and CDR2 YYEKEE (reference sequence). This CDR3 has 12 residues. Here the CDR3 DNA reads TGTGCCAGCAGCTACCAGGGGCAGCCCCAGCATTTT. This translates into CASSYQGQPQHF.

This clone came up once. The V and J genes are TRBV30 and TRBJ1-1; a weak D match, TRBD1 (5 bases). The CDR3 runs 15 residues. Germline V gene lookup returns CDR1 GTSNPN and CDR2 SVGIG (reference sequence). Trimming pared 0 bases from V and 0 bases from J, leaving 11 bases between. CDR3 DNA sequence: TGTGCCTGGAGTGTAACGAGACAGCTGAACACTGAAGCTTTCTTT. It is translated as CAWSVTRQLNTEAFF.

V and J are TRBV7-3 and TRBJ1-1; D might be TRBD1 (6 bases). In germline, CDR1 is SGHTA, CDR2 FQGTGA. The CDR3 loop spans 13 amino acids. V lost 5 bases and J lost 2, with 9 bases in between. The CDR3 region has the DNA TGTGCCAGCAGCCAGGACAGAAACACTGAAGCTTTCTTT. Translation gives CASSQDRNTEAFF.

This clone was observed a few times. The chain carries TRBV2 and TRBJ2-7, with D possibly TRBD2 on 5 matching bases. V gave up 6 bases and J gave up 2 bases, with 8 bases separating them. Germline V gene sequence: CDR1 SNHLY, CDR2 FYNNEI. This CDR3 comprises 12 residues. DNA of the CDR3: TGTGCCAGCAGGAACGGGGCCTACGAGCAGTACTTC. Protein product: CASRNGAYEQYF.

V gene TRBV19 combines with J gene TRBJ2-5; 8 nucleotides match TRBD2. This CDR3 is 14 amino acids long. Germline values: CDR1 LNHDA, CDR2 SQIVND (reference sequence). The ends lost 4 bases at V and 4 bases at J; junction bases unmatched: 5. The DNA for the CDR3 is TGTGCCAGTAGTAAGGCGGGGGGCCTAGAGACCCAGTACTTC. Translating gives CASSKAGGLETQYF.

To note about this clone: Germline and junction disagree at one end, which may indicate a read error. Within the sample, other DNA sequences also encode this same CDR3. The rearrangement uses TRBV19 and TRBJ2-1; TRBD2 might be the D (5 bases). CDR1 LNHDA and CDR2 SQIVND come from the germline V gene (reference sequence). The length of the CDR3 is 14 residues. CDR3 nucleotides: TGTGCTAGTAGTATTGGCAGCGGCCACAATGAGCAGTTCTTC. Amino acid sequence: CASSIGSGHNEQFF.

The chain has TRBV5-4 and TRBJ2-1; 10 nucleotides match TRBD2. Trimming cost V 4 bases and J 1 base; bases outside gene matches: 8. Germline CDR1 is SGHNT and CDR2 is YYREEE (reference sequence). The CDR3 is 17 amino acids. The chain's CDR3 is CASSEPSGSRSYNEQFF. The CDR3 DNA reads TGTGCCAGCAGCGAGCCTAGCGGGAGTAGGTCCTACAATGAGCAGTTCTTC.